This TCR beta chain was sequenced in a study of T cells and copy number aberrations in small-cell lung cancer. The repertoire was sequenced with immunoSEQ multiplex PCR; TCRdb's copy has only in-frame clones and lacks some. The sample contains under 8,000 clones, 80% to 90% of which appear only once. The CDR3 runs to 15 residues. Germline V CDR1 and CDR2: SGHNT, YENEEA. Trimming at V came to 2 bases and at J to 2 bases, leaving 5 bases not matched to a gene. This clone was found once. Its antigen is still unknown. Overall study findings and caveats: Adjacent lung showed higher T-cell richness and clonality than tumors; density difference nonsignificant. Due to few samples, these findings require validation.

This receptor was obtained from a woman aged 50 to 60 with small cell lung cancer. The gene calls are TRBV11-3 and TRBJ2-5; 7 bases align to TRBD1. Specimen: normal tissue next to the tumor. DNA of the CDR3: TGTGCCAGCAGCTTACCGGGACAGACACAAGAGACCCAGTACTTC. It translates to CASSLPGQTQETQYF.